This T cell receptor (beta chain) was identified during a study of blood T cell repertoires in COVID-19. V lost 3 bases and J lost 4, with 11 bases in between. Germline CDR1 reads SGHTA; CDR2 reads FQGNSA. CDR3 size: 14 residues. Only in-frame clones appear in the TCRdb table, and some are missing; sequencing was by immunoSEQ multiplex PCR. The repertoire holds about 97,000 clones, 85% seen once, with about 1.8% in the top ten. The sequence was obtained from a woman aged 70-85 years with active or convalescent COVID-19. V is TRBV7-2 and J is TRBJ2-3; D is unresolved. The sequenced sample was peripheral blood. The CDR3 nucleotides read TGTGCCAGCAGCTTTCAACTTACCCCAGATACGCAGTATTTT. Amino acids: CASSFQLTPDTQYF.